Listed below are T cell receptor beta chains from one sample, sequenced in a study of T cell repertoires in cytomegalovirus infection. No antigen is known for these receptors. TCRdb reprocessed the reads with MiXCR, giving one entry per CDR3 protein. The top ten clones hold roughly 12% of a sample with 700,000 to 950,000 distinct CDR3 sequences, around a third of them seen once. This sample comprised cultured CD8+ T cells from PBMCs, obtained from culture after CMV antigen stimulation. The receptors stem from a human donor in good health (CMV status not recorded). Some clones in this sample may be carry-over from other donors' samples. Both conserved end residues are part of each CDR3. D genes are given only for firm matches. Size is omitted from some rows. Given values are once, few, many or a class for expanded clones.

D gene | J gene | clone size | V gene | CDR3 DNA | CDR3 protein
. | TRBJ2-1 | few | TRBV4-3 | TGCGCCAGCAGCCAACGGGACGGACTTTACAATGAGCAGTTCTTC | CASSQRDGLYNEQFF
. | TRBJ2-5 | many | TRBV7-6 | TGTGCCAGCAGCTTAGAAGGAGAGGGAAAGGAGACCCAGTACTTC | CASSLEGEGKETQYF
. | TRBJ1-1 | . | TRBV9 | TGTGCCAGCAGCGCAACAGGGCCGAGGGGAGCTTTCTTT | CASSATGPRGAFF
TRBD1 | TRBJ1-6 | few | TRBV15 | TGTGCCACCAGCAGAGGGGACAGCCGAGATTCACCCCTCCACTTT | CATSRGDSRDSPLHF
TRBD1 | TRBJ1-4 | few | TRBV14 | TGTGCCAGCAGCCTTTGGACAGGGGTCGATGAAAAACTGTTTTTT | CASSLWTGVDEKLFF
. | TRBJ2-6 | . | TRBV15 | TGTGCCACCAGCAGAGACAGGTTCCAATCTGGGGCCAACGTCCTGACTTTC | CATSRDRFQSGANVLTF
. | TRBJ1-2 | . | TRBV6-2/TRBV6-3 | TGTGCCAGCAGTAACCGGACCGAAACCTATGGCTACACCTTC | CASSNRTETYGYTF
. | TRBJ1-5 | . | TRBV5-1 | TGCGCCAGCAGCCCGGACAATTGGCGCAATCAGCCCCAGCATTTT | CASSPDNWRNQPQHF
. | TRBJ2-1 | few | TRBV29-1 | TGCAGCGTTAGCACAGGATACAATGAGCAGTTCTTC | CSVSTGYNEQFF
. | TRBJ1-1 | . | TRBV25-1 | TGTGCCAGCAGTGTGAGGCTTGGGGACACTGAAGCTTTCTTT | CASSVRLGDTEAFF
TRBD1 | TRBJ1-2 | . | TRBV28 | TGTGCCAGCAGTCCCGTTGGGACAGCAGGTCCTAACTATGGCTACACCTTC | CASSPVGTAGPNYGYTF
. | TRBJ2-3 | . | TRBV9 | TGTGCCAGCAGCGTAGTGGACAGCGGTCGCACAGATACGCAGTATTTT | CASSVVDSGRTDTQYF
TRBD1 | TRBJ2-7 | . | TRBV5-1 | TGCGCCAGCAGCTTGAGCCAGGGGGCGTTCGAGCAGTACTTC | CASSLSQGAFEQYF
. | TRBJ2-7 | many | TRBV7-2 | TGTGCCAGCAGCTTTGACACCTACGAGCAGTACTTC | CASSFDTYEQYF
TRBD2 | TRBJ2-1 | few | TRBV7-9 | TGTGCCAGCAGCTCTTCTTTCCGGGGGGGGCTCTACAATGAGCAGTTCTTC | CASSSSFRGGLYNEQFF
. | TRBJ1-1 | few | TRBV6-5 | TGTGCCAGCAGTTACTCGTCGTGGGGCACTGAAGCTTTCTTT | CASSYSSWGTEAFF
TRBD1 | TRBJ1-2 | . | TRBV19 | TGTGCCAGTACAGGCGCAGGGGGCGTTGATGGCTACACCTTC | CASTGAGGVDGYTF
TRBD1 | TRBJ1-1 | . | TRBV19 | TGTGCCAGTAGACTACTCGGACAGGGGGGCACTGAAGCTTTCTTT | CASRLLGQGGTEAFF
. | TRBJ2-3 | few | TRBV5-4 | TGTGCCAGCGGAGGTGTCGGGGACCTCACAGATACGCAGTATTTT | CASGGVGDLTDTQYF
TRBD2 | TRBJ2-1 | . | TRBV7-6 | TGTGCCAGCAGTCAGAAAGCGGGGGGGAGCTCCTACAATGAGCAGTTCTTC | CASSQKAGGSSYNEQFF
. | TRBJ1-1 | . | TRBV19 | TGTGCCAGTACGTCCCTTAAGAGAGGGAACACTGAAGCTTTCTTT | CASTSLKRGNTEAFF